These 9 T cell receptor beta chains were all obtained from the same sample, sequenced in a study of blood T cells in healthy people across ages (dated by TCRdb to between 2014 and 2016). Preparation of the library involved 5' RACE. This sample was sequenced with an Illumina HiSeq 2500. A second PCR of roughly 6 to 11 cycles was run with a J-beta primer mix and a sample-barcoded 5' primer. Using fastp at Q25 and MiXCR, TCRdb reprocessed the public reads and kept productive beta chains. Every entry covers one CDR3 protein and lists the most common genes and DNA from its rows. The sample yields 1.5 million to 2 million distinct CDR3 sequences; 28% were counted once. Of the sample, over 7% is held by the ten largest clones. Material: blood. These receptors were collected from a woman aged 25 to 39 in good health.

The chain carries TRBV6-6 and TRBJ2-7; D possibly corresponds to TRBD1 (5 bases). The CDR3 totals 16 residues. CDR1 is MNHNY and CDR2 is SVGAGI in the germline V gene (reference sequence). V was cut by 2 bases and J by 2 bases, with 16 bases left in between. CDR3 in DNA: TGTGCCAGCAGTTACGCAGAGACAGAGACCCCCTACGAGCAGTACTTC. Translating it yields CASSYAETETPYEQYF.

The gene calls are TRBV18 and TRBJ2-3; D could derive from TRBD1 or TRBD2 (5 bases each). CDR1 is KGHSH and CDR2 is LQKENI in the germline V gene. The CDR3 loop spans 12 amino acids. Trimming cost V 6 bases and J 9 bases, with 13 bases left between them. The CDR3 sequence is CASSLQEGTQYF. DNA for the CDR3: TGTGCCAGCTCGTTACAAGAGGGGACGCAGTATTTT.

V and J are TRBV6-2 or TRBV6-3 and TRBJ2-3, with D perhaps given as TRBD1 or TRBD2 (5 bases each). This CDR3 comprises 16 residues. The V end was cut by 6 bases, the J end by 2 bases, with 18 bases between. The germline gives CDR1 MNHEY, CDR2 SVGEGT. CDR3: CASSTGTDFATDTQYF. CDR3 DNA sequence: TGTGCCAGCAGCACCGGGACGGACTTCGCCACAGATACGCAGTATTTT.

V gene TRBV2 combines with J gene TRBJ1-1; D gene uncertain. CDR1 SNHLY and CDR2 FYNNEI come from the germline V gene. V gave up 2 bases and J gave up 3 bases, with 10 bases separating them. There are 14 residues in the CDR3. CDR3 coding DNA: TGTGCCAGCAGTGAATCGAGTTTCGACACTGAAGCTTTCTTT. It yields the protein CASSESSFDTEAFF.

This clonotype was counted only a few times. This chain uses TRBV10-3 with TRBJ2-7; D perhaps matches TRBD2 (7 bases). CDR1 is ENHRY and CDR2 is SYGVKD in the germline V gene. Between the trimmed V and J ends, which lost 6 bases and 5 bases, there was a span of 14 bases. CDR3 length: 13 amino acids. CDR3 in DNA: TGTGCCATCAGGGGGGGGGGCGGAGACGAGCAGTACTTC. Protein product: CAIRGGGGDEQYF.

This clonotype has a handful of counts. The chain recombines TRBV7-2 with TRBJ2-7, with TRBD2 as a possible D gene (6 bases). Looked up from germline, CDR1 is SGHTA and CDR2 is FQGNSA. The V gene lost 1 base and the J gene lost 9 bases, with 16 bases spanning the gap. The CDR3 covers 14 residues. The CDR3 region has the DNA TGTGCCAGCAGCTTAGATCGGGACTTGAGAGGGCAGTACTTC. Translated: CASSLDRDLRGQYF.

Comments on this clonotype: This may be a read error: a much more frequent sequence differs by one nucleotide. This sequence joins TRBV24-1 and TRBJ2-1; 9 positions match TRBD2. CDR1 and CDR2 from the germline V gene are KGHDR and SFDVKD. This CDR3 contains 15 residues. CDR3: CATSDAGGPYNEHFF. The CDR3 DNA sequence: TGTGCCACCAGTGATGCGGGAGGGCCCTACAATGAGCACTTCTTC.

This chain uses TRBV30 with TRBJ2-1; 9 bases are a match to TRBD2. Germline CDR1 and CDR2: GTSNPN and SVGIG (reference sequence). The J segment lost 12 bases and the V segment lost 5 bases, leaving 8 bases of the junction unmatched. The CDR3 loop spans 12 amino acids. The CDR3 region is CAWVLLAGGQFF. The CDR3, as DNA: TGTGCCTGGGTGCTACTAGCGGGTGGGCAGTTCTTC.

This clonotype appeared a few times. A junction end diverges from the germline sequence, so it may reflect a read error. This sequence joins TRBV20-1 and TRBJ2-1; 7 positions match TRBD2. The germline V gene encodes CDR1 DFQATT and CDR2 SNEGSKA (reference sequence). The length of the CDR3 is 15 residues. For the CDR3, the DNA is TGCAGTACTAGATGCGGGGGAGGCGAATTAAATGAGCAGTTCTTC. Translating it yields CSTRCGGGELNEQFF.